A selection of T cell receptor beta chains follows, all from one sample in a study of vaccination and CD4 T cells after COVID-19. Antigens for these TCRs are unknown. TCRdb called the PCR reads again in MiXCR, with one record for every CDR3 protein. The table records around 8,000 distinct CDR3 sequences, roughly 43% of them present only once. The material sequenced was CD4+ T cells from blood, cultured in vitro. These receptor sequences come from a human donor in good health. The CDR3 runs from the conserved cysteine through the conserved F or W.

>TRBJ1-1|TRBV20-1
CSAARDAGVTEAFF
>TRBJ2-5|TRBV7-8
CASRGQRIETQYF
>TRBJ1-1|TRBV11-2
CASSFQLPEAAFF
>TRBJ1-5|TRBV12-3/TRBV12-4
CASSESRVGGQPQHF
>TRBJ1-1|TRBV6-5
CASSYSVITNKNTEAFF
>TRBJ2-7|TRBV7-2
CASSNPGQGYEQYF
>TRBJ1-6|TRBV6-1
CASSLDRVSYNSPLHF
>TRBJ2-7|TRBV21-1
CASPRAGGPAYEQYF
>TRBJ2-7|TRBV5-6
CASSFSGSYEQYF
>TRBJ2-1|TRBV21-1
CASSKGWTCNNEQFF
>TRBJ1-1|TRBV19
CASSIRDRDTEAFF
>TRBJ2-3|TRBV11-2
CASSPTGYTDTQYF
>TRBJ2-1|TRBV7-6
CASSLEGGGNSYNEQFF
>TRBJ2-1|TRBV7-8
CASSLSEIGSYNEQFF
>TRBJ1-2|TRBV2
CASSAAQGISYGYTF
>TRBJ1-1|TRBV6-4
CASSDSSRGTEAFF
>TRBJ2-2|TRBV20-1
CSARDIRGSAGELFF
>TRBJ1-5|TRBV21-1
CASSTPRDRGAQPQHF
>TRBJ1-2|TRBV5-6
CASSLIGFNYGYTF
>TRBJ1-5|TRBV7-2
CASSLAQGGPQHF
>TRBJ2-4|TRBV20-1
CSAARDIQYF
>TRBJ1-1|TRBV6-5
CASSYLGGGEAFF
>TRBJ2-3|TRBV20-1
CSAEGIGGSTDTQYF
>TRBJ1-1|TRBV20-1
CSAPMTYSGEAFF
>TRBJ2-5|TRBV7-2
CASSLDGETQYF
>TRBJ1-6|TRBV7-9
CASRLGRGLGSDSPLHF
>TRBJ2-3|TRBV5-4
CASSPELASTDTQYF
>TRBJ2-7|TRBV19
CASSRGQESIEQYF
>TRBJ1-6|TRBV6-1
CASGGTGNSPLHF
>TRBJ1-1|TRBV27
CASSLGPGQANTEAFF
>TRBJ2-3|TRBV7-9
CASSSRRRDGMLGAQYF
>TRBJ2-3|TRBV24-1
CATNGQGADTQYF
>TRBJ1-2|TRBV7-2
CASSLVPGYGYTF
>TRBJ2-3|TRBV27
CASRGPFYTDTQYF
>TRBJ1-1|TRBV18
CASSPRQAENTEAFF
>TRBJ2-1|TRBV20-1
CSARGRVPHNEQFF
>TRBJ1-2|TRBV25-1
CASSGHLGDGYTF
>TRBJ1-3|TRBV20-1
CSASDGGAGGNTIYF
>TRBJ1-2|TRBV2
CASSLDPANYGYTF
>TRBJ1-6|TRBV25-1
CASSGRSSYNSPLHF
>TRBJ1-2|TRBV7-8
CASSTREQRGYTF
>TRBJ2-1|TRBV7-2
CASSLEVAGYYNEQFF
>TRBJ2-1|TRBV2
CASSTTEGEQFF
>TRBJ2-3|TRBV6-5
CASSYGRGTSLGDTQYF
>TRBJ2-1|TRBV2
CASRPTSGGVGEQFF
>TRBJ2-5|TRBV11-2
CASSLDLGEQETQYF
>TRBJ1-5|TRBV28
CASSLSRGSNQPQHF
>TRBJ2-4|TRBV6-2/TRBV6-3
CATGRGQGANIQYF
>TRBJ2-5|TRBV30
CAWGTVLATQYF
>TRBJ2-5|TRBV5-5
CASTQTVEETQYF
>TRBJ2-5|TRBV6-1
CASTPALARETQYF
>TRBJ2-7|TRBV6-5
CASSYGTDYEQYF
>TRBJ2-5|TRBV29-1
CSVGIKPETQYF
>TRBJ1-5|TRBV19
CASSVSWNQPQHF
>TRBJ2-1|TRBV29-1
CSAHPRRTGGRYNEQFF